This T cell receptor beta chain appears in the sequencing data of a study of cytomegalovirus exposure and HLA in healthy donors. Study overall: The study placed around 80% of its approximately 360 genotyped donors in the Caucasian-associated ancestry cluster. Study-level findings and limits: Earlier results showed most TCR beta V segments being productive about 87% or about 30% of the time.

This clone has a single count. What it recognizes is unknown. PCR used 60 Vbeta primers and 13 Jbeta primers. Assay: immunoSEQ multiplex PCR; the TCRdb copy retains only in-frame clones and omits some. This sample has under 120,000 clones; approximately 79% occur once, and the top ten carry over 3%. V was cut by 0 bases and J by 12 bases, with 19 bases left in between. Per the germline V gene, CDR1 is SGHDT and CDR2 is YYEEEE. CDR3 length equals 15 residues. The chain couples TRBV5-6 to TRBJ2-1, with unresolved D. Sequenced sample: PBMCs. The TCR originated in a woman aged 40 to 55 in good health and CMV-seronegative. As DNA, the CDR3 is TGTGCCAGCAGCTTGGTGGCAGTCCGCACACGCGGGCAGTTCTTC. Translation: CASSLVAVRTRGQFF.